This T cell receptor (beta chain) derives from a study of early T cells in non-severe SARS-CoV-2 infection. Study context: Chains from this unsorted whole-blood bulk RNA could not be paired. Study results and limitations: Anti-spike CD8 responses were favored in VDJdb matching, and private and CD4 specificities were missed.

In this sample, this clonotype is medium-sized. The antigen is not known. This CDR3 is 15 amino acids long. V shed 0 bases and J 2 bases; nucleotides not matched to a gene: 3. Per the germline V gene, CDR1 is SGHVS and CDR2 is FNYEAQ. Each single cDNA molecule received a unique molecular identifier. In TCRdb, the 5' RACE reads were re-called with MiXCR into one record per CDR3 protein. The sample lists about 38,000 distinct CDR3 sequences, about 5% seen once, with 16% in the top ten. The gene calls are TRBV7-6 and TRBJ1-1; TRBD1 matches at 7 bases. The sequenced material came from whole blood. This clonotype originated in an adult who was a healthcare worker with PCR-confirmed SARS-CoV-2 infection or an uninfected control (not recorded which). CDR3 residues: CASSLAGTENTEAFF. The CDR3 DNA follows: TGTGCCAGCAGCTTAGCCGGGACAGAAAACACTGAAGCTTTCTTT.